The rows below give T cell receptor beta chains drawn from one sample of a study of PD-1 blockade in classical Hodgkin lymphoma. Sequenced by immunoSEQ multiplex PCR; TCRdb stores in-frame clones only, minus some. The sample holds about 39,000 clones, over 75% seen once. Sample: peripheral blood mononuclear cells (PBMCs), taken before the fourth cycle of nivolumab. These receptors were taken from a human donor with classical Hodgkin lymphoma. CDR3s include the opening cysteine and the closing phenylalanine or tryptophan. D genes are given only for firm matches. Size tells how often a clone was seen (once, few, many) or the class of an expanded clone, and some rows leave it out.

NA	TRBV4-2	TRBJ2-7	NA	CASSLNGGHYEQYF	TGTGCCAGCAGCTTAAACGGAGGACACTACGAGCAGTACTTC
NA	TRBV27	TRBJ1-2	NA	CASSSTTGLSGYTF	TGTGCCAGCAGTTCCACTACAGGTTTGTCTGGCTACACCTTC
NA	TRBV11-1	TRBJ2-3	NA	CASSLDWTFPSTDTQYF	TGTGCCAGCAGCTTGGATTGGACGTTTCCTAGCACAGATACGCAGTATTTT
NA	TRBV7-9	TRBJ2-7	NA	CASSLAAGTNYEQYF	TGTGCCAGCAGCTTAGCTGCAGGGACAAACTACGAGCAGTACTTC
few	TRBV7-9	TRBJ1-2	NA	CASSLGVAGYTF	TGTGCCAGCAGCTTAGGAGTTGCTGGCTACACCTTC
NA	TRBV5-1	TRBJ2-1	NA	CASSLGLARINNEQFF	TGCGCCAGCAGCTTGGGGCTAGCGAGGATTAACAATGAGCAGTTCTTC
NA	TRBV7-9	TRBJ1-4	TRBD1	CASSLGAQGNEKLFF	TGTGCCAGCAGCTTAGGGGCACAGGGGAATGAAAAACTGTTTTTT
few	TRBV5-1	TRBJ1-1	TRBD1	CASSLGGQGSTEAFF	TGCGCCAGCAGCTTGGGTGGACAGGGAAGCACTGAAGCTTTCTTT
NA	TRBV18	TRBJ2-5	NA	CASSGVSGFQETQYF	TGTGCCAGCTCGGGGGTTTCGGGGTTCCAAGAGACCCAGTACTTC
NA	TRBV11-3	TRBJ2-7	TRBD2	CASSTRLAGGKYEQYF	TGTGCCAGCAGCACCAGACTAGCGGGGGGGAAGTACGAGCAGTACTTC
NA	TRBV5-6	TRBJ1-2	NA	CASTPTLGRAGYTF	TGTGCCAGCACTCCTACCCTGGGCCGCGCCGGCTACACCTTC
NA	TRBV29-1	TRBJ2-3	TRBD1	CSVIRTGVTDTQYF	TGCAGCGTTATAAGGACAGGGGTAACAGATACGCAGTATTTT
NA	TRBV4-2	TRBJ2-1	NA	CASSQTTDPSYNEQFF	TGTGCCAGCAGCCAGACCACGGACCCCTCCTACAATGAGCAGTTCTTC
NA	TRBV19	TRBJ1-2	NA	CASSSRGYGYTF	TGTGCCAGTAGTAGCCGGGGGTATGGCTACACCTTC
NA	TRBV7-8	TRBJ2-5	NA	CASSQGDNRGTQYF	TGTGCCAGCAGCCAAGGGGACAATCGCGGGACCCAGTACTTC
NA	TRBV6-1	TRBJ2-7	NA	CASSHRPQSYEQYF	TGTGCCAGCAGCCACCGCCCCCAGTCCTACGAGCAGTACTTC
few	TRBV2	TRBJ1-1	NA	CASSEYPEEAFF	TGTGCCAGCAGTGAATATCCGGAGGAAGCTTTCTTT
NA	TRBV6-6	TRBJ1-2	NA	CASSPVPGQGPVGYTF	TGTGCCAGCAGCCCCGTTCCGGGGCAAGGCCCCGTAGGCTACACCTTC
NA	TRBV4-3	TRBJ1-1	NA	CASSQGTENTEAFF	TGCGCCAGCAGCCAAGGGACGGAGAACACTGAAGCTTTCTTT
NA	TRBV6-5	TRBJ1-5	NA	CASSSRQEGPQHF	TGTGCCAGCAGTAGCCGACAGGAAGGGCCCCAGCATTTT
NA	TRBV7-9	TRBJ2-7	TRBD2	CASSPPGLAYEQYF	TGTGCCAGCAGCCCTCCGGGACTAGCCTACGAGCAGTACTTC
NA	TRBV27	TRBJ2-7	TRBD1	CASSFGQGVGGEQYF	TGTGCCAGCAGTTTCGGGCAGGGGGTTGGTGGCGAGCAGTACTTC
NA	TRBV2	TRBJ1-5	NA	CASSEGPLGSNQPQHF	TGTGCCAGCAGTGAGGGCCCGCTGGGGAGCAATCAGCCCCAGCATTTT
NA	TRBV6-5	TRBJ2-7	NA	CASSPGPQPYEQYF	TGTGCCAGCAGTCCGGGACCGCAGCCCTACGAGCAGTACTTC
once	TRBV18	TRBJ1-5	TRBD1	CASSPLAGGNNQPQHF	TGTGCCAGCTCACCACTAGCAGGGGGAAACAATCAGCCCCAGCATTTT
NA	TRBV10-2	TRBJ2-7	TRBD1	CASSDGQDYSYEQYF	TGCGCCAGCAGTGATGGACAGGATTACTCCTACGAGCAGTACTTC
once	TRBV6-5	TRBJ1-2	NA	CASSYSGTEGLYGYTF	TGTGCCAGCAGTTACTCCGGGACGGAGGGTCTTTATGGCTACACCTTC
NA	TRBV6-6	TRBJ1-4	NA	CASSYSLIPNEKLFF	TGTGCCAGCAGTTACTCCTTAATCCCAAATGAAAAACTGTTTTTT
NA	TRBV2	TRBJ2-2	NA	CASRGGGATGELFF	TGTGCCAGCAGAGGAGGGGGCGCGACCGGGGAGCTGTTTTTT
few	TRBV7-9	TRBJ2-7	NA	CASSLGIFYEQYF	TGTGCCAGCAGCTTAGGCATCTTCTACGAGCAGTACTTC
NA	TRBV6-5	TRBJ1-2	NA	CASTAKANYGYTF	TGTGCCAGCACCGCAAAAGCTAACTATGGCTACACCTTC
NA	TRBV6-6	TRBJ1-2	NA	CASSLGDNYGYTF	TGTGCCAGCAGTCTGGGGGATAACTATGGCTACACCTTC
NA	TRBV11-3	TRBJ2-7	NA	CASSLAGQNYEQYF	TGTGCCAGCAGCTTAGCAGGACAGAACTACGAGCAGTACTTC
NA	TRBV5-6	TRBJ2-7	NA	CASSRHYEQYF	TGTGCCAGCAGCCGTCACTACGAGCAGTACTTC
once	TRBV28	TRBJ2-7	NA	CASSYAGKGEQYF	TGTGCCAGCAGTTACGCAGGGAAGGGCGAGCAGTACTTC
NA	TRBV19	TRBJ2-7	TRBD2	CASSRASGGVSSYEQYF	TGTGCCAGTAGTAGGGCTAGCGGGGGGGTTAGCTCCTACGAGCAGTACTTC
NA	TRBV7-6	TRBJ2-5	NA	CASSLTPSETQYF	TGTGCCAGCAGCTTGACGCCGAGCGAGACCCAGTACTTC
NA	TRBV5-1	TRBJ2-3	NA	CASSFARTDTQYF	TGCGCCAGCAGCTTCGCTCGCACAGATACGCAGTATTTT
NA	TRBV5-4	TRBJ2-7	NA	CASSTAYPRGEQYF	TGTGCCAGCAGTACCGCCTACCCCAGGGGAGAGCAGTACTTC
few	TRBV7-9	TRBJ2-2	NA	CASSLGGRGTGELFF	TGTGCCAGCAGCCTGGGGGGTCGAGGCACCGGGGAGCTGTTTTTT
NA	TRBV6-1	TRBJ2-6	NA	CASSSSHSGANVLTF	TGTGCCAGCAGCAGCTCTCACTCTGGGGCCAACGTCCTGACTTTC
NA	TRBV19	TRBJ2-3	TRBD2	CASSPTSGGAGSDTQYF	TGTGCCAGTAGTCCGACTAGCGGGGGGGCGGGGTCAGATACGCAGTATTTT
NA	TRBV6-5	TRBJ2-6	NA	CASSPFGANVLTF	TGTGCCAGCAGCCCCTTTGGGGCCAACGTCCTGACTTTC